This T cell receptor (beta chain) emerged from a study of blood T cell repertoires in COVID-19. About the study: COVID-19 samples, acute and convalescent, were from the United States, Italy and Spain. PBMCs, B-cell-depleted T cells, or T cells were the source of the cDNA or gDNA that made up the material.

This clone was counted once. The germline V gene has CDR1 MDHEN and CDR2 SYDVKM. Trimming shortened V by 3 bases and J by 4 bases, and 6 bases separated the two germline ends. This CDR3 comprises 12 residues. In the source study's methods: Nucleated cell number was recorded as an estimate derived from reference gene primer amplification. Profiled with immunoSEQ multiplex PCR; TCRdb holds only in-frame clones, not every one. The D gene and trimming were derived from the DNA, and the V and J assignments and clone size from that table. Of fewer than 250,000 clones in the sample, about 86% were seen once.

The clonotype originates from a woman aged 45-60 years with acute or convalescent COVID-19. Material: peripheral blood. The rearrangement links TRBV28 to TRBJ1-2, with D possibly being TRBD1 (5 bases). The CDR3 reads CASSLTAYGYTF. As DNA, the CDR3 is TGTGCCAGCAGTTTGACAGCCTATGGCTACACCTTC.